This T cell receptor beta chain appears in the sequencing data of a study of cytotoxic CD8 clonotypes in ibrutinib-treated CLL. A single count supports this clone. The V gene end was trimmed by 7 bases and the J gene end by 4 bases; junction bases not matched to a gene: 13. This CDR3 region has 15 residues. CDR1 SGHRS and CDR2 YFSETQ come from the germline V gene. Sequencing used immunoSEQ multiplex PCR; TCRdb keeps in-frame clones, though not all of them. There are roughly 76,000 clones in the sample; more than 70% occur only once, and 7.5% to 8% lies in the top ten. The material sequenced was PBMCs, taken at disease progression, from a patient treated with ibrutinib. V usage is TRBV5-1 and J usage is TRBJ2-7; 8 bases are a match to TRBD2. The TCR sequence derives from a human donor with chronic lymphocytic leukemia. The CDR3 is CASGSKSGSRYEQYF. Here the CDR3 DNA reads TGCGCCAGCGGTTCCAAGAGCGGGAGTAGATACGAGCAGTACTTC.